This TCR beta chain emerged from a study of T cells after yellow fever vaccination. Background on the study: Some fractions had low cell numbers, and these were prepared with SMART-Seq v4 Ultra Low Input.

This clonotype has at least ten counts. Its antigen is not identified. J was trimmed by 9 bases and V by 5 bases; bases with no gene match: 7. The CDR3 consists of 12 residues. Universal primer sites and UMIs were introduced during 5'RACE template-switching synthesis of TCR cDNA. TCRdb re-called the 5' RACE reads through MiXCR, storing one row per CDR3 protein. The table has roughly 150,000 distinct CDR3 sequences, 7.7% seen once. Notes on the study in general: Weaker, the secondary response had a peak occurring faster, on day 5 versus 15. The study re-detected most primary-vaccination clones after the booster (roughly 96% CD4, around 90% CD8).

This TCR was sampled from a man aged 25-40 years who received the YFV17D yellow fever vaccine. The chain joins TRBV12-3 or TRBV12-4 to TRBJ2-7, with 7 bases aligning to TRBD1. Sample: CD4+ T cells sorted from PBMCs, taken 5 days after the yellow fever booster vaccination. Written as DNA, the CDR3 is TGTGCCAGCAGTGCATCTCGGACAGGGCAGTACTTC. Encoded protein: CASSASRTGQYF.